Listed here is a single T cell receptor (beta chain). V was clipped by 6 bases and J by 4 bases; unmatched bases: 12. Looked up from germline, CDR1 is ENHRY and CDR2 is SYGVKD. The CDR3 consists of 16 residues. These data belong to a study of cytomegalovirus exposure and HLA in healthy donors. 13 Jbeta primers and 60 Vbeta primers were used for the PCR. Using immunoSEQ multiplex PCR, the repertoire was profiled, and TCRdb retains in-frame clones only, with some absent. The table includes fewer than 90,000 clones, roughly 67% detected once. This clonotype was obtained from a man in his forties or fifties in good health and CMV-seropositive. The rearrangement uses TRBV10-3 and TRBJ1-1; 9 positions match TRBD1. Material for sequencing was PBMCs. This CDR3 reads CAIRDIQGAWGTEAFF. For the CDR3, the DNA is TGTGCCATCAGGGATATACAGGGGGCCTGGGGCACTGAAGCTTTCTTT.